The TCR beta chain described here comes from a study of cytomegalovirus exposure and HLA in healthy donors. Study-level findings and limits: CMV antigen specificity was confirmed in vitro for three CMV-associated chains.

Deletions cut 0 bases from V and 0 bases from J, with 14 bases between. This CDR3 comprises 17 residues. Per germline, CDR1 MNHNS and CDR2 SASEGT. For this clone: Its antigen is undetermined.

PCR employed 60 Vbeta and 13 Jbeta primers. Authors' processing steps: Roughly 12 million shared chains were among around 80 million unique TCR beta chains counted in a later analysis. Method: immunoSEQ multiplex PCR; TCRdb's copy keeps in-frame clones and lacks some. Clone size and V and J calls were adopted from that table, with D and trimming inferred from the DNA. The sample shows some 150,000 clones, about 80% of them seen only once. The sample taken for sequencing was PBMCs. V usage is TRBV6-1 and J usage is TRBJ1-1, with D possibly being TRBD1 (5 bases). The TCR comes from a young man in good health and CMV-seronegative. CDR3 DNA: TGTGCCAGCAGTGAAGCGCTCGGTGCAGGGATGAACACTGAAGCTTTCTTT. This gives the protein CASSEALGAGMNTEAFF.